A single sample is the source of the 17 T cell receptor beta chains below, sequenced in a study of blood T cell repertoires in COVID-19. The protocol was immunoSEQ multiplex PCR, while the TCRdb copy is restricted to in-frame clones and leaves out a portion. The repertoire has 250,000 to 300,000 clones, about 82% of them found once; the top ten carry 5.1%. Material for sequencing was peripheral blood. The origin of the receptors is a man aged 50 to 59 with active or convalescent COVID-19.

The chain is built from TRBV29-1 and TRBJ2-1, with D tentatively TRBD2 (6 bases). Germline V gives CDR1 SQVTM, CDR2 ANQGSEA. V was shortened by 4 bases and J by 8 bases, with 15 bases between the two germline ends. The CDR3 spans 13 residues. CDR3 region: CSVGKTSRDEQFF. CDR3 sequence (DNA): TGCAGCGTTGGTAAGACTAGTCGGGATGAGCAGTTCTTC.

V gene TRBV9 combines with J gene TRBJ2-7, with D maybe TRBD1 (6 bases). Germline V CDR1 and CDR2: SGDLS, YYNGEE. The CDR3 consists of 14 residues. Between the trimmed V and J ends, which lost 3 bases and 2 bases, there was a span of 12 bases. The CDR3 DNA follows: TGTGCCAGCAGCGCGACAGGTAGAGCCTACGAGCAGTACTTC. It translates to CASSATGRAYEQYF.

This clone occurred a few times. This chain links TRBV7-2 with TRBJ2-7, with D tentatively TRBD2 (5 bases). The CDR3 is made up of 12 amino acids. Germline V gene lookup returns CDR1 SGHTA and CDR2 FQGNSA. V gave up 2 bases and J gave up 6 bases, with 8 bases separating them. The DNA of the CDR3 is TGTGCCAGCAGCTTAATAGCGCTCGAGCAGTACTTC. This translates into CASSLIALEQYF. The full variable domain, in which reference TRBV7-2 and TRBJ2-7 provide the parts outside the CDR3, is GAGVSQSPSNKVTEKGKDVELRCDPISGHTALYWYRQSLGQGLEFLIYFQGNSAPDKSGLPSDRFSAERTGGSVSTLTIQRTQQEDSAVYLCASSLIALEQYFGPGTRLTVT.

The rearrangement links TRBV2 to TRBJ2-1; TRBD2 might be the D (6 bases). V lost 7 bases to trimming and J lost 6 bases, with 13 bases between them. Germline CDR1 is SNHLY and CDR2 is FYNNEI. The CDR3 contains 13 residues. CDR3 in DNA: TGTGCCAGCACCTTTGCCGGGGGCAATGAGCAGTTCTTC. Amino acids: CASTFAGGNEQFF.

This clone was detected a few times. The chain employs TRBV28 and TRBJ2-7, with TRBD2 matching 10 bases. This CDR3 is 16 amino acids long. Trimming removed 6 bases from V and 5 bases from J; junction bases left unmatched: 13. CDR1 is MDHEN and CDR2 is SYDVKM in the germline V gene. The CDR3 protein is CASSPVWASGRNEQYF. DNA for the CDR3: TGTGCCAGCAGCCCGGTGTGGGCTAGCGGGAGAAACGAGCAGTACTTC.

This rearrangement joins TRBV19 to TRBJ1-6, with D tentatively TRBD1 (6 bases). This CDR3 has 15 residues. Per the germline V gene, CDR1 is LNHDA and CDR2 is SQIVND (reference sequence). The ends were cut back, 5 bases at V and 10 bases at J, with 18 bases in the middle. The CDR3 coding sequence is TGTGCCAGTAGTCGGCAGCGGGGGCGCGAGTCACCCCTCCACTTT. Translated: CASSRQRGRESPLHF.

The J gene is TRBJ1-5, the V gene TRBV6-1; D gene unclear. From germline, CDR1 is MNHNS and CDR2 SASEGT. V gave up 2 bases and J gave up 3 bases, with 8 bases separating them. This CDR3 is built from 14 residues. The CDR3 loop is CASSESSYNQPQHF. The CDR3 bases are TGTGCCAGCAGTGAATCCAGTTACAATCAGCCCCAGCATTTT.

The chain uses TRBV5-4 and TRBJ1-1, with 7 bases that match TRBD1. Per the germline V gene, CDR1 is SGHNT and CDR2 is YYREEE (reference sequence). The CDR3 runs 14 residues. After removal of 5 bases from V and 0 bases from J, the junction contained 4 bases not matched to a gene. Here the CDR3 DNA reads TGTGCCAGCAGAAGGGACAGAATGAACACTGAAGCTTTCTTT. As protein: CASRRDRMNTEAFF.

This clone appeared a single time. The chain joins TRBV7-8 to TRBJ1-2; perhaps TRBD1 as D (5 bases). Germline V gene lookup returns CDR1 SGHVS and CDR2 FQNEAQ. Deletions cut 0 bases from V and 3 bases from J, with 8 bases between. The CDR3 covers 14 residues. In DNA, the CDR3 is TGTGCCAGCAGCTTAGCGGGGGGGTACTATGGCTACACCTTC. Its translation is CASSLAGGYYGYTF.

This clone occurred once. The chain couples TRBV5-1 to TRBJ1-2; TRBD1 agrees at 7 bases. J gave up 6 bases and V 0 bases, and 8 bases lay outside the gene matches. The germline V gene encodes CDR1 SGHRS and CDR2 YFSETQ. The CDR3 length is 15 residues. The CDR3 sequence is CASSLEIGGLHGYTF. The DNA of the CDR3 is TGCGCCAGCAGCTTGGAGATAGGGGGCTTACATGGCTACACCTTC.

As DNA, the CDR3 is TGTGCCAGCAGCTTGGTCCGCGGTGAGCAGTTCTTC. Translated, it gives CASSLVRGEQFF. The gene calls are TRBV5-6 and TRBJ2-1; D gene uncertain. This CDR3 is 12 amino acids long. V lost 0 bases and J 9 bases, leaving 7 bases between the germline ends. Germline CDR1 SGHDT, CDR2 YYEEEE.

V gene TRBV3-1 (or the pseudogene TRBV3-2) combines with J gene TRBJ1-2, with 9 positions matching TRBD1. J lost 6 bases, V lost 4 bases, and 6 bases had no gene match. CDR3 length: 14 residues. Looked up from germline, CDR1 is LGHDT and CDR2 is YNNKEL (reference sequence). The CDR3 region is CASSPTGGANGYTF. Here the CDR3 DNA reads TGTGCCAGCAGCCCTACAGGGGGCGCTAATGGCTACACCTTC.

The gene calls are TRBV25-1 and TRBJ2-3; 9 nucleotides align to TRBD1. The ends lost 6 bases at V and 4 bases at J; junction bases unmatched: 8. The CDR3 runs 15 residues. Germline V CDR1 and CDR2: MGHDK, SYGVNS. The CDR3: CASSRSGTGSDTQYF. The CDR3 bases are TGTGCCAGCAGCAGATCGGGGACAGGGTCAGATACGCAGTATTTT.

The chain carries TRBV2 and TRBJ1-5, with TRBD1 identical over 8 bases. Unmatched junction bases numbered 6, after V lost 5 bases and J lost 6 bases. Germline assignment: CDR1 SNHLY and CDR2 FYNNEI. The CDR3 runs 14 residues. CDR3: CASSFQGAVQPQHF. The CDR3 DNA reads as TGTGCCAGCAGTTTCCAGGGGGCGGTTCAGCCCCAGCATTTT.

CDR3 in amino acids: CASTPPGTGGGEQYF. The CDR3 coding sequence is TGTGCCAGCACCCCGCCCGGGACAGGGGGCGGGGAGCAGTACTTC. V and J are TRBV7-9 and TRBJ2-7; TRBD1 matches 12 bases. The V and J ends lost 7 bases and 7 bases, in that order; junction bases with no gene match: 11. Germline V gives CDR1 SEHNR, CDR2 FQNEAQ (reference sequence). This CDR3 region has 15 residues.

This clone was counted only a few times. This sequence joins TRBV6-1 and TRBJ1-4; D is ambiguous. Per the germline V gene, CDR1 is MNHNS and CDR2 is SASEGT. The CDR3 spans 17 residues. Trimming took 3 bases from V and 0 from J, leaving 14 bases between them. The CDR3 nucleotides are TGTGCCAGCAGTGACGGCAGGTCTTTGGCAACTAATGAAAAACTGTTTTTT. Amino acid sequence: CASSDGRSLATNEKLFF.

The chain couples TRBV25-1 to TRBJ2-3, with TRBD1 as a possible D gene (5 bases). Per the germline V gene, CDR1 is MGHDK and CDR2 is SYGVNS. This CDR3 comprises 16 residues. The V end was cut by 3 bases, the J end by 0 bases, with 13 bases between. CDR3 coding DNA: TGTGCCAGCAGTGATAGGGGCTCAACTAGCACAGATACGCAGTATTTT. Its translation: CASSDRGSTSTDTQYF.